This T cell receptor beta chain is drawn from a study of read filtering for tumor transcriptome and immune sequencing (dated by TCRdb to about 2020). Turning to the overall study: The cohort consisted of about 18 male and around 15 female patients, with a mean age of 65.9 years and an age range of about 47 to 90. By revised international staging, roughly 8 patients were R-ISS I, under 20 were R-ISS II and 6 or 7 were R-ISS III. After DNase treatment, whole-transcriptome libraries were prepared with the TruSeq RNA Access Library Prep Kit. Per sample, about 3.5 to 11 million TCR-region mapped reads were obtained with IR-seq, compared with only roughly 80 to 1273 with RNA-seq. Using the same bone marrow samples, the study compared TCR repertoires obtained by targeted immune repertoire sequencing with those obtained by bulk whole-transcriptome sequencing. One of the main goals was to work out a read-filtering strategy for immune repertoire data, in particular whether clonotypes backed by only a single read should be removed. Paper-wide results and their limitations: The sorted CD138-negative fraction was composed of a mixed bone marrow immune population rather than of purified T cells. Single-read clonotypes made up around 82% of clonotypes but about 3.5% of total reads in IR-seq, and just under 75% of clonotypes and roughly 45% of reads in RNA-seq. Compared with RNA-seq, IR-seq captured clonotypes at much higher depth and more reliably, and a smaller IR-seq throughput was enough to identify most shared clonotypes. When single-read clonotypes were removed, the proportions of shared clonotypes in IR-seq and RNA-seq correlated more strongly.

Trimming costs V 4 bases and J 1 base, and their ends lie 21 bases apart. CDR1 and CDR2 were assigned from the germline V gene as SGHDT and YYEEEE. The CDR3 holds 17 amino acids from the cysteine to the phenylalanine. Solely the CDR3 DNA is kept, with 51 bases framed from the first base. This clonotype has a count of ten or more. Its specific antigen is unknown. Base qualities are not at hand, and no much larger clone is one base apart. Every patient had bone marrow sampled at the time of active disease. Bone marrow mononuclear cells were isolated by Ficoll-Hypaque density gradient centrifugation. CD138-negative cells were obtained by negative selection after labeling with CD138 magnetic microbeads on a MACS separator, removing myeloma plasma cells. Flow cytometry on an Attune NxT with CD138 antibodies was used to check the purity of the isolated cells. TRIzol reagent was used to extract total RNA, which was then quantified with a NanoDrop spectrophotometer. Paired RNA-seq and IR-seq were performed on the CD138-negative bone marrow sample of each patient.

TCR libraries were constructed from 300 to 400 ng RNA using the Immunoverse kit, and molecular barcoded adaptors covering alpha/delta and beta/gamma chains were employed. TCR library preparation used the same RNA that was used for transcriptome sequencing. Sequencing of TCR libraries was carried out on an Illumina HiSeq 4000 with 2 x 150 cycles. In the authors' own workflow: TCR reads were aligned to human V, D, J and C references and assembled into CDR3 clonotypes with MiXCR, including quality filtering and error correction. The tcR package in R was used for analysis of clonotype counts and gene usage diversity. For inspection of raw mapping reads, RNA-seq reads were mapped by STAR aligner version 2.5.3a onto GRCh37 of the human genome. To test how sequencing depth affected the clonotypes detected, IR-seq fastq files were randomly downsampled with Seqtk 1.3. TCRdb itself trimmed the public reads at Q25 with fastp, ran MiXCR and retained productive beta chains. Rows are combined by CDR3 protein, so each entry shows the most common genes and DNA. Clone size and V and J calls follow TCRdb, not the original study. The sample table lists 20,000 to 25,000 distinct CDR3 sequences, 20% to 25% of them with a count of one. Clones ranked in the top ten supply about 17% of the sample.

This sequence was found in a donor aged 40 or over with multiple myeloma. The chain uses TRBV5-6 and TRBJ2-7; TRBD1 is a weak D gene call, 8 bases matching. The sequencing sample was made of a population of CD138-negative cells sorted from bone marrow. The label giving this sample's cell subset or site can be read as: bone marrow mononuclear cells depleted of CD138+ plasma/myeloma cells by negative magnetic selection. The CDR3 reads CASSPGGTGTGSYEQYF. The DNA sequence is given as TGTGCCAGCAGCCCGGGGGGCACGGGGACAGGTTCCTACGAGCAGTACTTC. Outside the CDR3, residues come from the reference TRBV5-6 and TRBJ2-7 proteins, so the full variable domain is: DAGVTQSPTHLIKTRGQQVTLRCSPKSGHDTVSWYQQALGQGPQFIFQYYEEEERQRGNFPDRFSGHQFPNYSSELNVNALLLGDSALYLCASSPGGTGTGSYEQYFGPGTRLTVT.